Shown below are 22 T cell receptor beta chains from a single sample sequenced in a study of T cell repertoires in cytomegalovirus infection. TCRdb re-called the reads through MiXCR, storing one row per CDR3 protein. The sample contains 130,000 or so distinct CDR3 sequences, under 8.5% of which appear only once. The sequenced material came from PBMCs. The receptors shown here come from a human donor in good health (CMV status not recorded). Some clones in this sample may be carry-over from other donors' samples.

This clonotype was found a few times. The rearrangement uses TRBV20-1 and TRBJ2-7; D not certain. V was shortened by 2 bases and J by 2 bases, with 1 base between the two germline ends. CDR3 length: 10 residues. Looked up from germline, CDR1 is DFQATT and CDR2 is SNEGSKA (reference sequence). CDR3 DNA sequence: TGCAGTGCTAGACCCTACGAGCAGTACTTC. Amino acid sequence: CSARPYEQYF.

This clonotype was detected ten times or more. V usage is TRBV7-6 and J usage is TRBJ1-5; TRBD1 might be the D (6 bases). The length of the CDR3 is 13 residues. Germline CDR1 is SGHVS and CDR2 is FNYEAQ. V was trimmed by 5 bases and J by 3 bases, leaving 8 bases between them. CDR3 sequence: CASSQGLNQPQHF. The DNA for the CDR3 is TGTGCCAGCAGCCAGGGGCTCAATCAGCCCCAGCATTTT.

This clonotype has at least ten counts. This chain connects TRBV12-3 or TRBV12-4 to TRBJ2-1; D remains ambiguous. Trimming pared 0 bases from V and 1 base from J, leaving 16 bases between. This CDR3 spans 18 amino acids. The CDR3 loop is CASSLAYSWPQSYNEQFF. The DNA of the CDR3 is TGTGCCAGCAGTTTAGCCTACAGTTGGCCGCAATCCTACAATGAGCAGTTCTTC.

This clonotype came up many times. The chain joins TRBV7-2 to TRBJ2-1; D remains unclear. The CDR3 contains 13 residues. Trimming cost V 4 bases and J 3 bases, with 7 bases left between them. CDR1 and CDR2 (germline): SGHTA, FQGNSA. The CDR3 bases are TGTGCCAGCAGCTCCGAGATCTACAATGAGCAGTTCTTC. It translates to CASSSEIYNEQFF.

This chain links TRBV29-1 with TRBJ2-4; 7 nucleotides align to TRBD1. Germline loops: CDR1 SQVTM, CDR2 ANQGSEA. This CDR3 has 15 residues. With V trimmed by 5 bases and J by 3 bases, 10 bases remained unmatched. The CDR3 sequence is CSVRSRDSLKNIQYF. CDR3 in DNA: TGCAGCGTTCGTTCCCGGGACAGCCTCAAAAACATTCAGTACTTC.

This clonotype appeared many times. CDR3 bases: TGTGCCAGCAGCTTAGAGGGGGGTACCGGGACGCTTCCCAACTATGGCTACACCTTC. This translates into CASSLEGGTGTLPNYGYTF. The rearrangement links TRBV7-3 to TRBJ1-2, with D possibly matching TRBD1 (6 bases). CDR3 length equals 19 residues. The V end was cut by 2 bases, the J end by 2 bases, with 24 bases between. Looked up from germline, CDR1 is SGHTA and CDR2 is FQGTGA.

This clonotype was recorded at least ten times. The CDR3 is CASSPAAAATDTQYF. The CDR3 nucleotides are TGTGCCAGCAGCCCAGCGGCTGCAGCCACAGATACGCAGTATTTT. J is TRBJ2-3 and V is TRBV7-9; tentative D call: TRBD2 (5 bases). V was shortened by 5 bases and J by 2 bases, with 14 bases between the two germline ends. This CDR3 is built from 15 residues. Germline V gene data show CDR1 as SEHNR and CDR2 as FQNEAQ (reference sequence).

The table lists this clonotype with a few counts. This sequence joins TRBV20-1 and TRBJ1-2; 9 bases line up with TRBD1. The CDR3 has 13 residues. Germline V gene lookup returns CDR1 DFQATT and CDR2 SNEGSKA (reference sequence). V was pared by 3 bases and J by 6 bases, with 5 bases of the junction left unmatched. CDR3 nucleotides: TGCAGTGCTAGGATACAGGGGGCGAATGGCTACACCTTC. It specifies CSARIQGANGYTF.

This clonotype came up many times. The V gene is TRBV7-9, the J gene TRBJ1-4; TRBD1 might be the D (5 bases). With 10 bases removed from V and 7 bases from J, the gap between germline ends came to 16 bases. CDR1 and CDR2 from the germline V gene are SEHNR and FQNEAQ (reference sequence). CDR3 length: 13 residues. The CDR3 region is CAIPGRDGEKLFF. The CDR3 nucleotides read TGTGCCATTCCGGGCAGGGATGGTGAAAAACTGTTTTTT. Together with reference TRBV7-9 and TRBJ1-4, the CDR3 gives the full variable domain: DTGVSQNPRHKITKRGQNVTFRCDPISEHNRLYWYRQTLGQGPEFLTYFQNEAQLEKSRLLSDRFSAERPKGSFSTLEIQRTEQGDSAMYLCAIPGRDGEKLFFGSGTQLSVL.

This clonotype was seen a few times. The chain recombines TRBV7-2 with TRBJ2-5, with a weak D call TRBD2 (5 bases). This CDR3 region has 13 residues. Germline V lookup: CDR1 SGHTA, CDR2 FQGNSA. V dropped 4 bases and J dropped 5 bases, with 11 bases sitting between them. The CDR3 DNA reads TGTGCCAGCAGCTGGGAGCATAGGGAGACCCAGTACTTC. It translates to CASSWEHRETQYF. Full variable domain (remainder filled in from reference TRBV7-2 and TRBJ2-5): GAGVSQSPSNKVTEKGKDVELRCDPISGHTALYWYRQSLGQGLEFLIYFQGNSAPDKSGLPSDRFSAERTGGSVSTLTIQRTQQEDSAVYLCASSWEHRETQYFGPGTRLLVL.

In this sample, this clonotype turned up many times. The chain combines TRBV29-1 with TRBJ2-7, with 8 bases identical to TRBD2. Germline values: CDR1 SQVTM, CDR2 ANQGSEA. The CDR3 runs to 13 residues. V trimming: 5 bases; J trimming: 1 base; junction bases outside the gene matches: 4. The CDR3 DNA is TGCAGCGTTACCACGGGGGGGTCCTACGAGCAGTACTTC. Translating gives CSVTTGGSYEQYF.

This clonotype was recorded at least ten times. The chain combines TRBV7-9 with TRBJ1-1, with TRBD1 matching 8 bases. Losses at the gene ends were 6 bases for V and 0 bases for J; bases not matched to a gene: 6. CDR3 length: 15 residues. Germline-derived CDR1 and CDR2 are SEHNR and FQNEAQ (reference sequence). CDR3 in DNA: TGTGCCAGCAGGTCTGACAGGGGTATGAACACTGAAGCTTTCTTT. Translating gives CASRSDRGMNTEAFF.

The chain employs TRBV28 and TRBJ2-7; D is unresolved. From germline, CDR1 is MDHEN and CDR2 SYDVKM. The CDR3 sequence is 13 residues long. V dropped 5 bases and J dropped 3 bases, with 11 bases sitting between them. CDR3 residues: CASSQSPLYEQYF. The CDR3 DNA reads TGTGCCAGCAGTCAGTCCCCTCTCTACGAGCAGTACTTC.

This clonotype has at least ten counts. The gene calls are TRBV11-3 and TRBJ2-1; 9 nucleotides match TRBD1. The germline gives CDR1 SGHNT, CDR2 YENEEA. V was pared by 5 bases and J by 12 bases, with 8 bases of the junction left unmatched. This CDR3 contains 13 residues. CDR3 sequence: CASSQGQGVMQFF. CDR3 coding DNA: TGTGCCAGCAGCCAGGGACAGGGAGTGATGCAGTTCTTC.

The chain combines TRBV18 with TRBJ2-3; D gene uncertain. Germline V gene sequence: CDR1 KGHSH, CDR2 LQKENI. The CDR3 has 11 residues. V dropped 5 bases and J dropped 5 bases, with 5 bases sitting between them. CDR3 DNA: TGTGCCAGCTCAGTAGGAGATACGCAGTATTTT. It is translated as CASSVGDTQYF.

This clonotype showed up just a few times. This chain joins TRBV20-1 and TRBJ1-2, with 8 bases fitting TRBD1. The V gene end was trimmed by 6 bases and the J gene end by 10 bases; junction bases not matched to a gene: 22. CDR1 is DFQATT, CDR2 SNEGSKA, per germline (reference sequence). The CDR3 has 16 amino acids. The DNA for the CDR3 is TGCAGTGCACCCGCGGACAGGGAAGACTCCTCGGGGATCTACACCTTC. Its translation is CSAPADREDSSGIYTF.

This clonotype came up many times. The chain is built from TRBV5-6 and TRBJ2-7; 7 bases fit TRBD1. The CDR3 runs 14 residues. Germline CDR1 and CDR2: SGHDT and YYEEEE. With 2 bases clipped from V and 2 bases from J, the junction kept 4 bases outside the gene matches. Here the CDR3 DNA reads TGTGCCAGCAGCTTATTAGACAGGGCCTACGAGCAGTACTTC. This translates into CASSLLDRAYEQYF.

In its sample, this clonotype was seen many times. The chain combines TRBV6-2 or TRBV6-3 with TRBJ1-3; D is perhaps TRBD1 (5 bases). There are 17 residues in the CDR3. Trimming took off 6 bases at V and 0 bases at J, with 18 bases between the two ends. Germline V gene sequence: CDR1 MNHEY, CDR2 SVGEGT. Here the CDR3 DNA reads TGTGCCAGCAGCATTACAGGCAGTCTACACTCTGGAAACACCATATATTTT. It is translated as CASSITGSLHSGNTIYF.

In this sample, this clonotype turned up many times. Here the CDR3 reads CASSLDADTQYF. The CDR3 bases are TGTGCCAGCAGCTTAGATGCAGATACGCAGTATTTT. This chain connects TRBV7-2 to TRBJ2-3, with unresolved D. Germline values: CDR1 SGHTA, CDR2 FQGNSA. This CDR3 is built from 12 residues. V lost 1 base and J lost 4, with 3 bases in between. Full variable domain (missing parts from reference TRBV7-2 and TRBJ2-3): GAGVSQSPSNKVTEKGKDVELRCDPISGHTALYWYRQSLGQGLEFLIYFQGNSAPDKSGLPSDRFSAERTGGSVSTLTIQRTQQEDSAVYLCASSLDADTQYFGPGTRLTVL.

Only one count was recorded for this clonotype. A read error is possible here, since a much larger clone lies one base away. The CDR3 ends on some other residue instead of the conserved phenylalanine or tryptophan, so this is likely a read error. The rearrangement links TRBV10-3 to TRBJ2-7; D is possibly TRBD1 (5 bases). The CDR3 runs to 13 residues. The germline V and J ends were trimmed by 7 bases and 1 base, with 11 bases remaining between them. Germline V gives CDR1 ENHRY, CDR2 SYGVKD. As DNA, the CDR3 is TGTGCCATCACCCAGGGAAGTTCCTACGAGCAGTACTCC. Translating gives CAITQGSSYEQYS.

This clonotype was counted at least ten times. This chain uses TRBV7-9 with TRBJ1-1; 8 positions match TRBD1. Germline CDR1 is SEHNR and CDR2 is FQNEAQ (reference sequence). This CDR3 is 20 amino acids long. V trimming: 3 bases; J trimming: 5 bases; junction bases outside the gene matches: 23. The CDR3 DNA reads TGTGCCAGCAGCTTCCCCGGGACAAGACAGGGGAGGGTTGCACGGACTGAAGCTTTCTTT. Amino acids: CASSFPGTRQGRVARTEAFF.

This clonotype was seen many times. The V and J genes are TRBV11-2 and TRBJ2-1; D perhaps matches TRBD2 (5 bases). Germline lookup yields CDR1 SGHAT and CDR2 FQNNGV. V lost 0 bases and J lost 10, with 13 bases in between. The CDR3 is made up of 14 amino acids. CDR3 residues: CASSLESSRTEQFF. CDR3 coding DNA: TGTGCCAGCAGCTTAGAATCTAGCCGGACGGAGCAGTTCTTC. Complete variable domain (other parts from reference TRBV11-2 and TRBJ2-1): EAGVAQSPRYKIIEKRQSVAFWCNPISGHATLYWYQQILGQGPKLLIQFQNNGVVDDSQLPKDRFSAERLKGVDSTLKIQPAKLEDSAVYLCASSLESSRTEQFFGPGTRLTVL.